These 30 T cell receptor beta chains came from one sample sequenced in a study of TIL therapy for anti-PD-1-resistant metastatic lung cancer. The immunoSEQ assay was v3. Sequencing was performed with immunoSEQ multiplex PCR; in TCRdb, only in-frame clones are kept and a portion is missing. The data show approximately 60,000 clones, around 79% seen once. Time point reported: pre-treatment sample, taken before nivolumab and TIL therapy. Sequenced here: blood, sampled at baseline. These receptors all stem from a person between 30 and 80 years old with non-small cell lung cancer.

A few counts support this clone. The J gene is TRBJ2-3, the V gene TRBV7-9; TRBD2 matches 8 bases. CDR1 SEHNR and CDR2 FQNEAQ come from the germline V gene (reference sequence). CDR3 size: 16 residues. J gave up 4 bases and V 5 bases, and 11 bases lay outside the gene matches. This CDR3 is CASSTGTSFVADTQYF. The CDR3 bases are TGTGCCAGCAGCACCGGGACTAGTTTCGTCGCAGATACGCAGTATTTT.

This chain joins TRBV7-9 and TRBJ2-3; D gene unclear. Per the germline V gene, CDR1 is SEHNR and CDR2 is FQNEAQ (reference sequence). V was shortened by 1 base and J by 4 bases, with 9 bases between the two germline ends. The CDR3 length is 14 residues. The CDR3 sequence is CASSLGGSSDTQYF. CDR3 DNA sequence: TGTGCCAGCAGCTTAGGCGGCAGCTCAGATACGCAGTATTTT.

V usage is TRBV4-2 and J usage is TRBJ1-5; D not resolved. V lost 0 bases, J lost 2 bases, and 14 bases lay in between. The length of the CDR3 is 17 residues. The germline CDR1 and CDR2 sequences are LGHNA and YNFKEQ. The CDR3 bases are TGTGCCAGCAGCCAAGAAGGAGGGCCCCCGGGCAATCAGCCCCAGCATTTT. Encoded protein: CASSQEGGPPGNQPQHF.

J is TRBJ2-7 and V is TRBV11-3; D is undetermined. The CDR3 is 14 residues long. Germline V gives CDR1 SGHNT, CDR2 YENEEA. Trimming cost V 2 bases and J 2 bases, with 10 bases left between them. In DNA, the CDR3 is TGTGCCAGCAGCTTATCGGGCGGCACCTACGAGCAGTACTTC. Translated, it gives CASSLSGGTYEQYF.

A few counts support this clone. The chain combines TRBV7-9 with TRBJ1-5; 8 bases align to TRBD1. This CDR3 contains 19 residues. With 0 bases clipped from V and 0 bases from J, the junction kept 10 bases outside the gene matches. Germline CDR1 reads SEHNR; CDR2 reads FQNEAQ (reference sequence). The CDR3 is CASSLADRDWEHSNQPQHF. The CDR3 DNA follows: TGTGCCAGCAGCTTAGCGGACAGGGATTGGGAACATAGCAATCAGCCCCAGCATTTT.

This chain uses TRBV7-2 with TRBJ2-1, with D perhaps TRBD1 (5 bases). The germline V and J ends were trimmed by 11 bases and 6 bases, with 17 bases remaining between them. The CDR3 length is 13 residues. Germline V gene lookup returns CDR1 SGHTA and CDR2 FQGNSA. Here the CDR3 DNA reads TGTGCCTCTACGGGCAGGGTAGTCAATGAGCAGTTCTTC. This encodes CASTGRVVNEQFF.

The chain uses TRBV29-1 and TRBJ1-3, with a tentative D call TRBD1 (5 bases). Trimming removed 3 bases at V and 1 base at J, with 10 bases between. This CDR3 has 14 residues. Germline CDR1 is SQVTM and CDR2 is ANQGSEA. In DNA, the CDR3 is TGCAGCGTTGACAGAGGGGAATCTGGAAACACCATATATTTT. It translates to CSVDRGESGNTIYF.

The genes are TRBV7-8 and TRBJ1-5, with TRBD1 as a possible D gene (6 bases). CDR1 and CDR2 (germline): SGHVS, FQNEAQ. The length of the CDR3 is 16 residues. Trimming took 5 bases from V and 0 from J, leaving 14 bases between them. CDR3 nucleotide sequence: TGTGCCAGCAGCCACAGGGATTCCGGTAGCAATCAGCCCCAGCATTTT. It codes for CASSHRDSGSNQPQHF.

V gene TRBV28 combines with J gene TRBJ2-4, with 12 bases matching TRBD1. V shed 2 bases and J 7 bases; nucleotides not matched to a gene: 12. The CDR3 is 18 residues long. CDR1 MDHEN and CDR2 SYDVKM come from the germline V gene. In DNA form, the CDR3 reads TGTGCCAGCAGTTTAAAGGACCCCCGGGACAGGGGGCACAACATTCAGTACTTC. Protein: CASSLKDPRDRGHNIQYF.

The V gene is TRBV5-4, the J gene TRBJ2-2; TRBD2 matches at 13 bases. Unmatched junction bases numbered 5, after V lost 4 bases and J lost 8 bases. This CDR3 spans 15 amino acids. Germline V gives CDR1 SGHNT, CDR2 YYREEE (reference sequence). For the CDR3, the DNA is TGTGCCAGCAGCGCGGGACTAGCGGGAACGGGGGAGCTGTTTTTT. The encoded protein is CASSAGLAGTGELFF.

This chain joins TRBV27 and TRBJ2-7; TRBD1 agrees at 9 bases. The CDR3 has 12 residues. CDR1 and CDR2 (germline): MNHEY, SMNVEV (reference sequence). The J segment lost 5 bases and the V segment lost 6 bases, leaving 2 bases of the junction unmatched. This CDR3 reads CASRTGGNEQYF. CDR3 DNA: TGTGCCAGCAGGACAGGGGGGAACGAGCAGTACTTC.

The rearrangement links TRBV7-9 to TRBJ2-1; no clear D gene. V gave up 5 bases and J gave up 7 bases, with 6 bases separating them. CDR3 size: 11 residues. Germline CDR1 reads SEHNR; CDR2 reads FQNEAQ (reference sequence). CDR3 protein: CASSRINEQFF. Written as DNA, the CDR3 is TGTGCCAGCAGCCGAATTAATGAGCAGTTCTTC.

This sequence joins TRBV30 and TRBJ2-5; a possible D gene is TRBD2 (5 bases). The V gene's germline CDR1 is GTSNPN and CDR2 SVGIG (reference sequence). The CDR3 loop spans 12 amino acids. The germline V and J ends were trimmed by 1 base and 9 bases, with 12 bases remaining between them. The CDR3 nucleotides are TGTGCCTGGAGTGCCAATGAGGGCCCCCAGTACTTC. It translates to CAWSANEGPQYF.

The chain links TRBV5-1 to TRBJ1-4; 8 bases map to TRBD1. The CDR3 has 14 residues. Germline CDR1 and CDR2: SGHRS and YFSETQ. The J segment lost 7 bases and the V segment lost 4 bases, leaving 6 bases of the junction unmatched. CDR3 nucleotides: TGCGCCAGCAGCCTAGGACAGGGAGGTGAAAAACTGTTTTTT. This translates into CASSLGQGGEKLFF.

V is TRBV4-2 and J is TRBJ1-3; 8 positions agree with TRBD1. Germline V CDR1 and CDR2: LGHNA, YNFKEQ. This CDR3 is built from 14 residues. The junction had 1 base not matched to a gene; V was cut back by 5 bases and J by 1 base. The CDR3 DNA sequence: TGTGCCAGCAGCAACAGGGGGTCTGGAAACACCATATATTTT. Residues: CASSNRGSGNTIYF.

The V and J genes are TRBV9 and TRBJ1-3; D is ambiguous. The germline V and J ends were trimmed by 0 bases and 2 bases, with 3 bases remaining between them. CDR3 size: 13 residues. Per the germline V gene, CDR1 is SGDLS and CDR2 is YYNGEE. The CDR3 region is CASSVGTGNTIYF. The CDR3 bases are TGTGCCAGCAGCGTAGGGACTGGAAACACCATATATTTT.

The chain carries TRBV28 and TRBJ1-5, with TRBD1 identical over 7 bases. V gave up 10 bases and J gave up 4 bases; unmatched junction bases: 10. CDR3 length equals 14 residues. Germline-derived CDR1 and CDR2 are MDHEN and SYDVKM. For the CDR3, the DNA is TGTGCCACCAGACGACAGGGCCAGAATCAGCCCCAGCATTTT. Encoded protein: CATRRQGQNQPQHF.

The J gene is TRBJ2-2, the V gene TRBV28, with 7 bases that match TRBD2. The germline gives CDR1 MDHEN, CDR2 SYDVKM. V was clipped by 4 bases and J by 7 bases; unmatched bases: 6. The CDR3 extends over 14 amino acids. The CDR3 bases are TGTGCCAGCAGTTCGGGAGGAGAATTCGGGGAGCTGTTTTTT. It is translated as CASSSGGEFGELFF.

CDR3 in amino acids: CASSTLPQGVGYGYTF. In DNA, the CDR3 is TGTGCCAGCAGCACTCTCCCACAGGGTGTAGGTTATGGCTACACCTTC. The J gene is TRBJ1-2, the V gene TRBV7-2, with D perhaps TRBD1 (6 bases). The CDR3 loop spans 16 amino acids. CDR1 SGHTA and CDR2 FQGNSA come from the germline V gene. V was cut by 5 bases and J by 5 bases, with 21 bases left in between.

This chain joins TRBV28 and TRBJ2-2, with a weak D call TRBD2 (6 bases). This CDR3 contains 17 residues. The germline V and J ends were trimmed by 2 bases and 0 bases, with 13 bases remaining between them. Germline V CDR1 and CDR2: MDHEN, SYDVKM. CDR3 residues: CASSLGGSLANTGELFF. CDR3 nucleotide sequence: TGTGCCAGCAGTTTAGGGGGGTCCCTCGCGAACACCGGGGAGCTGTTTTTT.

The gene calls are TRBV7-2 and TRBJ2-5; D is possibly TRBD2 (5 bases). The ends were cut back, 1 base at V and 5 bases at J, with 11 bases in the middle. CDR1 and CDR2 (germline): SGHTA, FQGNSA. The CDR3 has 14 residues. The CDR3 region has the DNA TGTGCCAGCAGCTTAGGTCGGGGTTTTGAGACCCAGTACTTC. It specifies CASSLGRGFETQYF.

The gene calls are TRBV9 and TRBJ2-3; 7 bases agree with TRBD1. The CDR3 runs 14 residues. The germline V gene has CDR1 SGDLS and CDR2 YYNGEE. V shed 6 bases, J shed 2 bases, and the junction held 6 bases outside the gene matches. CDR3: CASTRDSHTDTQYF. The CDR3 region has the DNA TGTGCCAGCACCCGGGACAGCCACACAGATACGCAGTATTTT. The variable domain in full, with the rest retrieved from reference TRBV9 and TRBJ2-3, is DSGVTQTPKHLITATGQRVTLRCSPRSGDLSVYWYQQSLDQGLQFLIQYYNGEERAKGNILERFSAQQFPDLHSELNLSSLELGDSALYFCASTRDSHTDTQYFGPGTRLTVL.

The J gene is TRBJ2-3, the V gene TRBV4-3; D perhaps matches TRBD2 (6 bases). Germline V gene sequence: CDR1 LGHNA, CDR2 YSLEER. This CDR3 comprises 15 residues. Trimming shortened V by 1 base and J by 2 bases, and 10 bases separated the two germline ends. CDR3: CASSQAGSHTDTQYF. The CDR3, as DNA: TGCGCCAGCAGCCAAGCCGGGAGCCACACAGATACGCAGTATTTT.

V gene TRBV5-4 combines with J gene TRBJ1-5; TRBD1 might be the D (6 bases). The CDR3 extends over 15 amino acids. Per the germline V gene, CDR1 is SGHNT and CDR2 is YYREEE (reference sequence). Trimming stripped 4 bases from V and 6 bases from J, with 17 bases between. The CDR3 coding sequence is TGTGCCAGCAGCCCGGACAGCTCGTACGGTCAGCCCCAGCATTTT. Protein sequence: CASSPDSSYGQPQHF.

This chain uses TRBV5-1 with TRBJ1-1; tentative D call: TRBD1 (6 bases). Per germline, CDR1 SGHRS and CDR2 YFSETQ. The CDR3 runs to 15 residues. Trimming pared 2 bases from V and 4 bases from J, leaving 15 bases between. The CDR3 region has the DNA TGCGCCAGCAGCTTAGGGACGACCAGGGGCACTGAAGCTTTCTTT. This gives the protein CASSLGTTRGTEAFF.

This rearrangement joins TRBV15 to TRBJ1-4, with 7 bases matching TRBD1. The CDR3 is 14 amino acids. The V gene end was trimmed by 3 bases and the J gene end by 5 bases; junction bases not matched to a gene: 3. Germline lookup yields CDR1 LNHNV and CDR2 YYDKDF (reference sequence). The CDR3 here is CATSRTGSNEKLFF. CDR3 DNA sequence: TGTGCCACCAGCAGGACAGGGTCCAATGAAAAACTGTTTTTT.

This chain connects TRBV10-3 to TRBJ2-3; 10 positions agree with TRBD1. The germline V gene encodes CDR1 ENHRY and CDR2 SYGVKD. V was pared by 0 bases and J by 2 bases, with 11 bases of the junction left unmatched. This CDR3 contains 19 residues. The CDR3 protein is CAISESSPGTGANTDTQYF. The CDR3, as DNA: TGTGCCATCAGTGAGTCCAGTCCCGGGACAGGGGCCAACACAGATACGCAGTATTTT.

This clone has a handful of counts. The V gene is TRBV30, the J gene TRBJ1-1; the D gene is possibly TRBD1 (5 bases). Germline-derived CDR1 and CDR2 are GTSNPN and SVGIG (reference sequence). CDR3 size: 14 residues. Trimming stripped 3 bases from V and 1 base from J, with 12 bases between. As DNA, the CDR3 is TGTGCCTGGAGCAAACTCCAGGGGAACACTGAAGCTTTCTTT. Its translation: CAWSKLQGNTEAFF.

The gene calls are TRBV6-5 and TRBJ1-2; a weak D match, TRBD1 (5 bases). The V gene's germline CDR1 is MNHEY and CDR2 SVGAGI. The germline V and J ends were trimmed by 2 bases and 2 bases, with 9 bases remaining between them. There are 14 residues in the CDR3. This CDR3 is CASSYTAGNYGYTF. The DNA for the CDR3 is TGTGCCAGCAGTTACACCGCAGGGAACTATGGCTACACCTTC.

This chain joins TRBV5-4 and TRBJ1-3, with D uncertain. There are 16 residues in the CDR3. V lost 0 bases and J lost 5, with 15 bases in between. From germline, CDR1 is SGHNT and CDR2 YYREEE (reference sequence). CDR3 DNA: TGTGCCAGCAGCTTGGGAGTGATCGGTACGAGAAACACCATATATTTT. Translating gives CASSLGVIGTRNTIYF.